The next 5 T cell receptor beta chains were all read from a single sample in a study of T cell responses to AZD1222 COVID-19 vaccine. Assay used: immunoSEQ multiplex PCR; TCRdb lists only in-frame clones, some missing. The table lists about 150,000 clones, more than 85% of them singletons. The material was peripheral blood, obtained 28 days after the second AZD1222 dose. The receptors were sampled from an adult who received the AZD1222 COVID-19 vaccine.

The chain couples TRBV4-1 to TRBJ2-1; 7 nucleotides align to TRBD1. V lost 1 base to trimming and J lost 0 bases; unmatched junction nucleotides: 3. This CDR3 has 16 residues. Germline CDR1 MGHRA, CDR2 YSYEKL. CDR3 coding DNA: TGCGCCAGCAGCCAAGTAGCAGGGGGCTCCTACAATGAGCAGTTCTTC. It is translated as CASSQVAGGSYNEQFF.

This rearrangement joins TRBV4-1 to TRBJ2-7; D is undetermined. V was cut by 1 base and J by 3 bases, with 7 bases left in between. The germline V gene has CDR1 MGHRA and CDR2 YSYEKL. The CDR3 loop spans 13 amino acids. For the CDR3, the DNA is TGCGCCAGCAGCCAAGTCCAGAGCTACGAGCAGTACTTC. This encodes CASSQVQSYEQYF.

The chain has TRBV3-1 (or the pseudogene TRBV3-2) and TRBJ1-2, with 7 bases matching TRBD1. Germline loops: CDR1 LGHDT, CDR2 YNNKEL (reference sequence). CDR3 size: 15 residues. Trimming removed 1 base from V and 6 bases from J; junction bases left unmatched: 8. This CDR3 reads CASSQVPYRGHGYTF. The CDR3 DNA sequence: TGTGCCAGCAGCCAAGTCCCTTACAGGGGCCATGGCTACACCTTC.

The chain links TRBV9 to TRBJ1-2; 7 nucleotides agree with TRBD1. The CDR3 consists of 17 residues. Germline V CDR1 and CDR2: SGDLS, YYNGEE. The J segment lost 4 bases and the V segment lost 0 bases, leaving 12 bases of the junction unmatched. The CDR3 protein is CASSVDDRVSIAYGYTF. The CDR3 DNA sequence: TGTGCCAGCAGCGTAGACGACAGGGTGAGCATTGCCTATGGCTACACCTTC.

This rearrangement joins TRBV7-8 to TRBJ2-1; 14 bases map to TRBD2. The junction had 5 bases not matched to a gene; V was cut back by 4 bases and J by 6 bases. CDR3 size: 16 residues. CDR1 and CDR2 from the germline V gene are SGHVS and FQNEAQ. This CDR3 reads CASSSPTSGRVNEQFF. The CDR3 DNA reads TGTGCCAGCAGCTCTCCGACTAGCGGGAGGGTCAATGAGCAGTTCTTC.